The 5 T cell receptor beta chains presented below share a single source sample, sequenced in a study of regulatory T cells in long-lasting Graves disease. Time point noted: newly diagnosed GD, antithyroid drugs for less than 3 months. Extracted RNA from PBMCs served as the source of the TCR library. Arm-PCR of CDR3 regions with iRepertoire HTBI primers generated TCR beta libraries. TCRdb reprocessed the multiplex PCR reads with MiXCR, giving one entry per CDR3 protein. The profile shows 300,000 to 450,000 distinct CDR3 sequences, roughly 16% of them singletons. Material: peripheral blood mononuclear cells (PBMCs), obtained at new diagnosis, from a patient treated with antithyroid drugs. The receptors derive from a female donor with Graves disease.

The V and J genes are TRBV3-1 and TRBJ1-2; possibly TRBD1 for D (6 bases). The germline V gene encodes CDR1 LGHDT and CDR2 YNNKEL (reference sequence). Trimming took 0 bases from V and 10 from J, leaving 12 bases between them. The CDR3 has 13 amino acids. CDR3: CASSQDGTRVYTF. CDR3 sequence (DNA): TGTGCCAGCAGCCAAGATGGGACACGGGTCTACACCTTC.

This clonotype was detected many times. The chain recombines TRBV20-1 with TRBJ1-1; no clear D. This CDR3 is built from 13 residues. V lost 1 base to trimming and J lost 2 bases, with 8 bases between them. Germline values: CDR1 DFQATT, CDR2 SNEGSKA (reference sequence). In nucleotides, the CDR3 is TGCAGTGCTAGAGTTGGCAGAAACACTGAAGCTTTCTTT. It specifies CSARVGRNTEAFF.

This clonotype was detected a few times. The chain joins TRBV27 to TRBJ1-5, with D possibly TRBD1 on 5 matching bases. The V gene lost 4 bases and the J gene lost 3 bases, with 13 bases spanning the gap. Looked up from germline, CDR1 is MNHEY and CDR2 is SMNVEV (reference sequence). The CDR3 is made up of 15 amino acids. The CDR3 sequence is CASSSSRENNQPQHF. The CDR3 region has the DNA TGTGCCAGCAGTTCGTCCAGGGAGAACAATCAGCCCCAGCATTTT.

This clonotype was observed a few times. One end of the junction is discordant with germline, which a read error may explain. V usage is TRBV18 and J usage is TRBJ2-5; the D gene is possibly TRBD1 (6 bases). From germline, CDR1 is KGHSH and CDR2 LQKENI. The CDR3 consists of 14 residues. The CDR3 loop reads CANSPRDKQETQYF. The CDR3 DNA follows: TGTGCCAACTCACCTAGGGACAAGCAAGAGACCCAGTACTTC.

This clonotype has a handful of counts. The chain carries TRBV6-2 or TRBV6-3 and TRBJ2-1; a possible D gene is TRBD2 (5 bases). This CDR3 contains 12 residues. Trimming cost V 8 bases and J 15 bases, with 20 bases left between them. The germline V gene has CDR1 MNHEY and CDR2 SVGEGT. For the CDR3, the DNA is TGTGCCAGCCACGTTTTGGGCGAGGGATGGTTCTTC. This encodes CASHVLGEGWFF.